Shown below are 16 T cell receptor beta chains from a single sample sequenced in a study of shared clonotypes between healthy human individuals. Assay: immunoSEQ multiplex PCR; the TCRdb copy retains only in-frame clones and omits some. The sample yields roughly 500,000 clones, more than 65% seen once. Sequencing was performed on PBMCs. The receptors originated from a woman aged 40-49 years in good health. Some clones in this sample may be carry-over from other donors' samples.

For this clone: With a far larger clone one base away, a read error is the likely cause. V usage is TRBV4-1 and J usage is TRBJ2-7; the D is unclear. This CDR3 spans 14 amino acids. Germline V lookup: CDR1 MGHRA, CDR2 YSYEKL. CDR3 sequence (DNA): TGCGCCAACAGCCAAGGAATTTTCTCCTACGAGCAGTACTTC. It codes for CANSQGIFSYEQYF.

CDR3 DNA: TGTGCCAGCAGCCCAACCGGGACAGGGAGAGGAACTGAAGCTTTCTTT. Its translation: CASSPTGTGRGTEAFF. The chain couples TRBV7-9 to TRBJ1-1; 9 nucleotides agree with TRBD1. The junction had 12 bases not matched to a gene; V was cut back by 5 bases and J by 5 bases. Per germline, CDR1 SEHNR and CDR2 FQNEAQ (reference sequence). The CDR3 consists of 16 residues.

The V and J genes are TRBV7-9 and TRBJ2-4, with 14 nucleotides matching TRBD2. Per germline, CDR1 SEHNR and CDR2 FQNEAQ (reference sequence). Trimming cost V 3 bases and J 3 bases; bases outside gene matches: 4. The CDR3 spans 17 residues. CDR3 in amino acids: CASSFGLAGGGKNIQYF. The CDR3 DNA reads as TGTGCCAGCAGCTTCGGACTAGCGGGAGGTGGCAAAAACATTCAGTACTTC.

The chain is built from TRBV5-1 and TRBJ1-4; no definite D call. V was trimmed by 0 bases and J by 5 bases, leaving 11 bases between them. The CDR3 is made up of 15 amino acids. Germline CDR1 SGHRS, CDR2 YFSETQ. The DNA of the CDR3 is TGCGCCAGCAGCTTGGACCCCACCTGGAATGAAAAACTGTTTTTT. This gives the protein CASSLDPTWNEKLFF.

The chain recombines TRBV9 with TRBJ1-1, with 7 bases lining up with TRBD1. This CDR3 spans 15 amino acids. V dropped 0 bases and J dropped 1; count of bases not matched to a gene: 3. Germline V gives CDR1 SGDLS, CDR2 YYNGEE. The CDR3 DNA is TGTGCCAGCAGCGTAGAGGGGGCCAGGAACACTGAAGCTTTCTTT. Translated, it gives CASSVEGARNTEAFF.

The V and J genes are TRBV19 and TRBJ1-2; unclear D gene. Germline V gives CDR1 LNHDA, CDR2 SQIVND (reference sequence). CDR3 length equals 15 residues. Trimming took 4 bases from V and 5 from J, leaving 17 bases between them. The CDR3 DNA reads as TGTGCCAGTAGTACGGACGGTCGAGTCCCTTATGGCTACACCTTC. Encoded protein: CASSTDGRVPYGYTF.

The chain carries TRBV29-1 and TRBJ2-2; no reliable D call. Trimming cost V 1 base and J 0 bases, with 12 bases left between them. Germline V gene sequence: CDR1 SQVTM, CDR2 ANQGSEA. This CDR3 spans 16 amino acids. CDR3 region: CSVEAPGRANTGELFF. The CDR3 nucleotides are TGCAGCGTTGAAGCCCCCGGCCGCGCGAACACCGGGGAGCTGTTTTTT.

The chain recombines TRBV18 with TRBJ2-1, with a tentative D call TRBD2 (5 bases). Germline V lookup: CDR1 KGHSH, CDR2 LQKENI. This CDR3 is 15 amino acids long. With 3 bases removed from V and 6 bases from J, the gap between germline ends came to 15 bases. The DNA of the CDR3 is TGTGCCAGCTCACCTCAGGCCAACGGGATCAATGAGCAGTTCTTC. Amino acid sequence: CASSPQANGINEQFF.

The chain employs TRBV7-2 and TRBJ2-7; 8 positions match TRBD2. With V trimmed by 1 base and J by 6 bases, 11 bases remained unmatched. Germline lookup yields CDR1 SGHTA and CDR2 FQGNSA. This CDR3 spans 16 amino acids. For the CDR3, the DNA is TGTGCCAGCAGCTTAGGGGCGGGAGGTGCGCCCCGCGAGCAGTACTTC. Amino acid sequence: CASSLGAGGAPREQYF.

This clone was recorded once. The chain carries TRBV5-1 and TRBJ2-7; 10 bases map to TRBD1. The V segment lost 3 bases and the J segment 3 bases; nucleotides outside the gene matches: 0. The CDR3 covers 13 residues. Germline V gene lookup returns CDR1 SGHRS and CDR2 YFSETQ. CDR3 in DNA: TGCGCCAGCAGCTGGGACAGGGGCTACGAGCAGTACTTC. It is translated as CASSWDRGYEQYF.

About this clone itself: A single base is all that separates this from a far larger clone, so a read error is likely. V gene TRBV5-6 combines with J gene TRBJ2-7; D gene uncertain. This CDR3 region has 15 residues. Germline V gene sequence: CDR1 SGHDT, CDR2 YYEEEE. The CDR3 loop reads CASSFLRYSPYERYF. The CDR3 DNA reads TGTGCCAGCAGTTTCCTCCGCTACTCACCCTACGAGCGGTACTTC.

V gene TRBV30 combines with J gene TRBJ2-3; D uncertain. Germline V gene data show CDR1 as GTSNPN and CDR2 as SVGIG (reference sequence). V was clipped by 3 bases and J by 0 bases, with 7 bases between them. The CDR3 length is 13 residues. CDR3: CAWSRGSTDTQYF. For the CDR3, the DNA is TGTGCCTGGAGCCGCGGAAGCACAGATACGCAGTATTTT.

This rearrangement joins TRBV4-1 to TRBJ2-2; TRBD1 aligns across 7 bases. The CDR3 loop spans 15 amino acids. Germline CDR1 and CDR2: MGHRA and YSYEKL. With 6 bases clipped from V and 0 bases from J, the junction kept 4 bases outside the gene matches. This CDR3 reads CASRSGTANTGELFF. In DNA, the CDR3 is TGCGCCAGCAGGTCAGGGACAGCGAACACCGGGGAGCTGTTTTTT.

Only a few counts were recorded for this clone. The V and J genes are TRBV28 and TRBJ2-1, with 11 bases matching TRBD2. Germline V gives CDR1 MDHEN, CDR2 SYDVKM. CDR3 length: 15 residues. V was pared by 3 bases and J by 8 bases, with 6 bases of the junction left unmatched. The CDR3 DNA follows: TGTGCCAGCAGTTTCCATAGCGGGAGGGCGGATGAGCAGTTCTTC. Translated: CASSFHSGRADEQFF.

The rearrangement links TRBV29-1 to TRBJ1-2, with D unresolved. The CDR3 is 13 residues long. In germline, CDR1 is SQVTM, CDR2 ANQGSEA. Deletions cut 4 bases from V and 0 bases from J, with 9 bases between. CDR3 residues: CSVVANSNYGYTF. CDR3 sequence (DNA): TGCAGCGTTGTGGCTAACTCTAACTATGGCTACACCTTC.

The table lists this clone with a count of one. The likely explanation is a read error, given a far larger clone one base away. This CDR3 is also generated by other DNA sequences in the sample. This chain links TRBV6-1 with TRBJ1-4; no clear D gene. From germline, CDR1 is MNHNS and CDR2 SASEGT. The CDR3 spans 16 residues. The DNA of the CDR3 is TGTGCCAGCAGTGAAAAGGTTGATATAGCTAATGAGAAACTGTTTTTT. Translating it yields CASSEKVDIANEKLFF.